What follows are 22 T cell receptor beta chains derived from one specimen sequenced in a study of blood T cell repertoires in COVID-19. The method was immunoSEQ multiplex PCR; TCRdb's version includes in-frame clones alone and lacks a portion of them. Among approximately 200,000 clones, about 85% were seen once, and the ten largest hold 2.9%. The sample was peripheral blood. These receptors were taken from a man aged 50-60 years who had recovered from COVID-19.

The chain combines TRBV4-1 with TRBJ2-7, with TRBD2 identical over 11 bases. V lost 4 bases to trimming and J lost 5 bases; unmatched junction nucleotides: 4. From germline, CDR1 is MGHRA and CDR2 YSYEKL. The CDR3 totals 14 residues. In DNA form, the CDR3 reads TGCGCCAGCAGCCCGAAGGGACTAGCGGACGAGCAGTACTTC. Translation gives CASSPKGLADEQYF.

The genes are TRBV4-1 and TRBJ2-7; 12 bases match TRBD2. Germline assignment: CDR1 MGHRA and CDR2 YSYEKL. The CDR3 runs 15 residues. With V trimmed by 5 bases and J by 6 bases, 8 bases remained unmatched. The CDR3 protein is CASSYGLAGRGEQYF. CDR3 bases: TGCGCCAGCAGCTACGGACTAGCGGGAAGGGGCGAGCAGTACTTC.

In nucleotides, the CDR3 is TGTGCCAGCTCACCTGCAGGTTTGGCTTTCTTT. Its protein product is CASSPAGLAFF. This chain uses TRBV18 with TRBJ1-1, with unresolved D. The V and J ends lost 3 bases and 11 bases respectively, with 10 bases between them. The germline gives CDR1 KGHSH, CDR2 LQKENI. CDR3 length equals 11 residues.

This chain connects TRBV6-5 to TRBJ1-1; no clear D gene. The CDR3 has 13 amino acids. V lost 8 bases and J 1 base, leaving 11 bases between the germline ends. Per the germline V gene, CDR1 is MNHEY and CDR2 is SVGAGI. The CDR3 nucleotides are TGTGCCAGCCACCCCCCAGGGAACACTGAAGCTTTCTTT. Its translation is CASHPPGNTEAFF.

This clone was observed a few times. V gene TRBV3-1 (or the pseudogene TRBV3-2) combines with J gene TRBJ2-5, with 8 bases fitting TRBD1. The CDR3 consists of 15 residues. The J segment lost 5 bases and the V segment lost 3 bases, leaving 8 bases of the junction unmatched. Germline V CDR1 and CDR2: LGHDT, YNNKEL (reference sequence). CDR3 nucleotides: TGTGCCAGCAGCCAGGGGACAGGAATTTGGGAGACCCAGTACTTC. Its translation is CASSQGTGIWETQYF.

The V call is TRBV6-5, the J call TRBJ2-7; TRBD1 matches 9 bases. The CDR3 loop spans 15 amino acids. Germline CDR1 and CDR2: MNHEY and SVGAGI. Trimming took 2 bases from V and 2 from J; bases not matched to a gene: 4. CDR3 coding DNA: TGTGCCAGCAGTTACAGCAGGACAGGGGCCTACGAGCAGTACTTC. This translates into CASSYSRTGAYEQYF.

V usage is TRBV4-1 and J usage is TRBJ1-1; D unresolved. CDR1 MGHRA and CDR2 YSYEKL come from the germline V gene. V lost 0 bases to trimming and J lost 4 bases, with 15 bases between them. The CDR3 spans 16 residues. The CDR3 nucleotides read TGCGCCAGCAGCCAAGATCCGTGGGGAGTGGGCACTGAAGCTTTCTTT. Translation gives CASSQDPWGVGTEAFF.

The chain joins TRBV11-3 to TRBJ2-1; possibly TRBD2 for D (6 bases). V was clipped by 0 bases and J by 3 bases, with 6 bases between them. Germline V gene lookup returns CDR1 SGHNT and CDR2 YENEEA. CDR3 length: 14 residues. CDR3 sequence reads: CASSLDGGYNEQFF. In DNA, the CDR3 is TGTGCCAGCAGCTTAGACGGGGGCTACAATGAGCAGTTCTTC.

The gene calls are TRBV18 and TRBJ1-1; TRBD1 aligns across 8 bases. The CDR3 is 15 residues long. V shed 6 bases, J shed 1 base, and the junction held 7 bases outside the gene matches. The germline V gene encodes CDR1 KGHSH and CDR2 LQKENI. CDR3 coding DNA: TGTGCCAGCTCCCAACGGGACAGGAAGAACACTGAAGCTTTCTTT. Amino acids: CASSQRDRKNTEAFF.

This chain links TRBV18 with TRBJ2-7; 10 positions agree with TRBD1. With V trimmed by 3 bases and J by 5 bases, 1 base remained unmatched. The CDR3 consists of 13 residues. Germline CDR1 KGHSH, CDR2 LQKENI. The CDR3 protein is CASSPDRGDEQYF. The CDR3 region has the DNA TGTGCCAGCTCACCGGACAGGGGGGACGAGCAGTACTTC.

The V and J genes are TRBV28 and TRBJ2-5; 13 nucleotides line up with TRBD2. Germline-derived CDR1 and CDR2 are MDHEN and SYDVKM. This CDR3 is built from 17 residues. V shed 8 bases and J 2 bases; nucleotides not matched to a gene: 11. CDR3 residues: CASRPGGTSGTQETQYF. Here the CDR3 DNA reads TGTGCCAGCCGTCCCGGGGGGACTAGCGGGACTCAAGAGACCCAGTACTTC.

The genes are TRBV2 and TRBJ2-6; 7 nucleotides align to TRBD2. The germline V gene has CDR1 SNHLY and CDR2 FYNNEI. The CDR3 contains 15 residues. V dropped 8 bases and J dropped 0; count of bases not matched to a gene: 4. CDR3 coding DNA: TGTGCCAGCGCACGCGGGGGCTCTGGGGCCAACGTCCTGACTTTC. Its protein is CASARGGSGANVLTF.

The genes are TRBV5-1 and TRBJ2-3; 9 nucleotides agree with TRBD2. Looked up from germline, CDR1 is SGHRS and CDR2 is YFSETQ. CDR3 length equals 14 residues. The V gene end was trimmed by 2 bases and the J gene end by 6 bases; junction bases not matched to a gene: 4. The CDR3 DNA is TGCGCCAGCAGCTTTGCGGGAGGGTCCGATACGCAGTATTTT. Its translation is CASSFAGGSDTQYF.

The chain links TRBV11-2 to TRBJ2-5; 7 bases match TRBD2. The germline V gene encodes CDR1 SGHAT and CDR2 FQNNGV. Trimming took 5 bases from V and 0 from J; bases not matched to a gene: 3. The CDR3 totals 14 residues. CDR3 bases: TGTGCCAGCAGCCGAACTAGCGACCAAGAGACCCAGTACTTC. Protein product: CASSRTSDQETQYF.

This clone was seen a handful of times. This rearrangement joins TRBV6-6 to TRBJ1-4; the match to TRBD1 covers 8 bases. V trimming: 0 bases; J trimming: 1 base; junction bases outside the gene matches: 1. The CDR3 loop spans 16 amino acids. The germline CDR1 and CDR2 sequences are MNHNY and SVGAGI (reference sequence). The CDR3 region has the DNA TGTGCCAGCAGTTACTCGACAGGGGTAACTAATGAAAAACTGTTTTTT. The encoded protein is CASSYSTGVTNEKLFF.

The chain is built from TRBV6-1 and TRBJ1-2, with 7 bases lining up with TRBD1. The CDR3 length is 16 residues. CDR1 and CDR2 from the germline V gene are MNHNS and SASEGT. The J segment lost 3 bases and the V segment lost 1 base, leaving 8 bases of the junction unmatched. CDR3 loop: CASSEDGTAPYYGYTF. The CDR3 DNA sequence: TGTGCCAGCAGTGAAGACGGGACAGCCCCTTACTATGGCTACACCTTC.

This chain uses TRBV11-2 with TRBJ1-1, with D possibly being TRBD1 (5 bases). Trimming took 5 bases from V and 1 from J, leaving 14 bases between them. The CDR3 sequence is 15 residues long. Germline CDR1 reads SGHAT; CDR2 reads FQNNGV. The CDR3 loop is CASSLRVSENTEAFF. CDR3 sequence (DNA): TGTGCCAGCAGCCTCAGGGTTTCGGAGAACACTGAAGCTTTCTTT.

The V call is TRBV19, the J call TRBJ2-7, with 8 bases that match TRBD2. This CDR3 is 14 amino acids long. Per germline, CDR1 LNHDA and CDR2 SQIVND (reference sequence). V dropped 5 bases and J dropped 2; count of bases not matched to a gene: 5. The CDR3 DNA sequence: TGTGCCAGTAGTTTCTGGACTAGCCCCTACGAGCAGTACTTC. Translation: CASSFWTSPYEQYF. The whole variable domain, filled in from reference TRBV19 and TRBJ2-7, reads DGGITQSPKYLFRKEGQNVTLSCEQNLNHDAMYWYRQDPGQGLRLIYYSQIVNDFQKGDIAEGYSVSREKKESFPLTVTSAQKNPTAFYLCASSFWTSPYEQYFGPGTRLTVT.

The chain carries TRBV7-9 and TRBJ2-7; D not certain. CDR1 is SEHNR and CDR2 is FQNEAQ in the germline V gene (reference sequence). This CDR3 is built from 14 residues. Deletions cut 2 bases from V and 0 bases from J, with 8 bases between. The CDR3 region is CASSLSGVSYEQYF. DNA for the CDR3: TGTGCCAGCAGCTTATCTGGAGTCTCCTACGAGCAGTACTTC.

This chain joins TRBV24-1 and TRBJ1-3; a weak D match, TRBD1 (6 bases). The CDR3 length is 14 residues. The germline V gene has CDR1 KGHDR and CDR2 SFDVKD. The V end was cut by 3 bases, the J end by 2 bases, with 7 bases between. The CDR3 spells CATSDPGAGNTIYF. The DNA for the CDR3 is TGTGCCACCAGTGATCCAGGGGCTGGAAACACCATATATTTT.

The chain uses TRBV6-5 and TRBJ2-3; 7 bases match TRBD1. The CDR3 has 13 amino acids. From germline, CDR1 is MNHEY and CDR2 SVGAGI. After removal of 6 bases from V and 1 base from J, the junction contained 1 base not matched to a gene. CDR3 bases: TGTGCCAGCAGAGGACAGGGCACAGATACGCAGTATTTT. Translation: CASRGQGTDTQYF.

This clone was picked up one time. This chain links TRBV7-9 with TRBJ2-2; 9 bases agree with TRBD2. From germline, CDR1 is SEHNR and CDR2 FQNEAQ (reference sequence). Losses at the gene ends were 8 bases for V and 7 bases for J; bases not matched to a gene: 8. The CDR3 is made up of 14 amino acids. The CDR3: CASWASGTGGELFF. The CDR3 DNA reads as TGTGCCAGCTGGGCTAGCGGGACGGGCGGGGAGCTGTTTTTT.